This paragraph reports one TCR beta chain. TCRdb's copy holds only in-frame clones and misses some; the assay was immunoSEQ multiplex PCR. The sample contains some 67,000 clones, 85% to 90% of which appear only once. This sample is part of a study of PD-L1 blockade in urothelial cancer. Study summary: About 85% of the roughly 29 patients were men who had bladder-origin urothelial cancer.

In germline, CDR1 is SEHNR, CDR2 FQNEAQ (reference sequence). Trimming took 2 bases from V and 5 from J; bases not matched to a gene: 3. CDR3 length: 15 amino acids. The receptor comes from a man aged 55 to 70 with urothelial cancer. The chain carries TRBV7-9 and TRBJ1-5; 10 nucleotides line up with TRBD1. Sample: PBMCs, taken around atezolizumab (anti-PD-L1) treatment. The DNA for the CDR3 is TGTGCCAGCAGCTTATCGACAGGGGGCTATCAGCCCCAGCATTTT. It translates to CASSLSTGGYQPQHF.